Shown below are 7 T cell receptor beta chains from a single sample sequenced in a study of T cells in narcolepsy. TCRdb's table, derived via immunoSEQ multiplex PCR, lists solely in-frame clones and lacks some. Of roughly 35,000 clones listed, over 80% are singletons. Material for sequencing was memory (CD45RA-) CD4+ T cells from blood. These TCRs come from a human donor in good health.

The CDR3, as DNA: TGTGCCAGCAGCTTAGAACCTGCCTACGAGCAGTACTTC. It yields the protein CASSLEPAYEQYF. This chain uses TRBV7-2 with TRBJ2-7, with D uncertain. The CDR3 consists of 13 residues. Germline CDR1 and CDR2: SGHTA and FQGNSA. V lost 1 base and J lost 2, with 6 bases in between.

J is TRBJ2-1 and V is TRBV18; perhaps D is TRBD1 or TRBD2 (5 bases each). The V gene's germline CDR1 is KGHSH and CDR2 LQKENI. This CDR3 contains 14 residues. The V end was cut by 2 bases, the J end by 10 bases, with 15 bases between. The CDR3 spells CASSPITRDAEQFF. The CDR3 DNA reads TGTGCCAGCTCACCAATCACTCGGGACGCCGAGCAGTTCTTC.

As to this clone: The sample has other DNA sequences that encode this CDR3 too. This chain uses TRBV6-6 with TRBJ2-5, with a tentative D call TRBD1 (5 bases). V lost 0 bases and J lost 1, with 6 bases in between. The length of the CDR3 is 14 residues. Germline values: CDR1 MNHNY, CDR2 SVGAGI (reference sequence). CDR3 coding DNA: TGTGCCAGCAGTTACTCCCAGGGCCAAGAGACCCAGTACTTC. This sequence encodes CASSYSQGQETQYF.

In this sample, this clone turned up a few times. The V and J genes are TRBV2 and TRBJ2-1; 7 positions agree with TRBD2. Germline trimming cut 4 bases from V and 7 bases from J; bases unmatched to any gene: 4. The CDR3 spans 13 residues. Germline-derived CDR1 and CDR2 are SNHLY and FYNNEI. The CDR3 region has the DNA TGTGCCAGCAGTGTATTCGGGGGGAATGAGCAGTTCTTC. Translating it yields CASSVFGGNEQFF.

The chain recombines TRBV5-4 with TRBJ1-2; 8 bases are a match to TRBD1. Germline V gene data show CDR1 as SGHNT and CDR2 as YYREEE (reference sequence). V trimming: 4 bases; J trimming: 8 bases; junction bases outside the gene matches: 19. The CDR3 is made up of 17 amino acids. The CDR3 protein is CASSIPGQVTKGRGYTF. CDR3 nucleotide sequence: TGTGCCAGCAGCATTCCGGGACAGGTTACCAAGGGACGCGGCTACACCTTC.

This clone was seen just once. The chain carries TRBV6-5 and TRBJ2-7, with 9 bases lining up with TRBD1. The germline V gene encodes CDR1 MNHEY and CDR2 SVGAGI. The CDR3 extends over 15 amino acids. The V segment lost 0 bases and the J segment 6 bases; nucleotides outside the gene matches: 6. CDR3 nucleotides: TGTGCCAGCAGTTACTCAGGACAGGGGAGGGGCGAGCAGTACTTC. Protein sequence: CASSYSGQGRGEQYF.

V and J are TRBV5-4 and TRBJ2-3; D uncertain. CDR3 size: 12 residues. Trimming removed 5 bases at V and 0 bases at J, with 4 bases between. From germline, CDR1 is SGHNT and CDR2 YYREEE (reference sequence). CDR3 region: CASSYSTDTQYF. The CDR3 bases are TGTGCCAGCAGTTATAGCACAGATACGCAGTATTTT. The complete variable domain, with remaining parts taken from reference TRBV5-4 and TRBJ2-3, reads ETGVTQSPTHLIKTRGQQVTLRCSSQSGHNTVSWYQQALGQGPQFIFQYYREEENGRGNFPPRFSGLQFPNYSSELNVNALELDDSALYLCASSYSTDTQYFGPGTRLTVL.